This T cell receptor (beta chain) was captured by sequencing in a study of T cell responses to AZD1222 COVID-19 vaccine (dated by TCRdb to about 2021). For the study in its entirety: AZD1222 recipients with second doses at about 4 weeks or about 12 weeks were pooled, because spike-specific TCR depth and breadth did not differ between schedules. TCR sequencing covered about 230 trial participants: 200 to 210 given two doses of AZD1222 and approximately 26 given two doses of MenACWY control vaccine. Enrollment into the trials was organized by age into subgroups of 18-55, 56-69 and 70-plus years, and those subgroups contained approximately 150, 30 and 60 TCR-sequenced participants, respectively.

The CDR3 regions of human TCRbeta chains were analyzed by immunosequencing. From the authors' description of their analysis: Repertoire TCRs were matched against a reference library of SARS-CoV-2-specific TCRs generated with the MIRA antigen-specificity platform. Breadth meant the fraction of unique TCRs that were SARS-CoV-2-associated, whereas depth meant the fraction of total T cells that were SARS-CoV-2-associated. Using the MIRA data, each spike-specific TCR was mapped to the spike region that the TCR reacts to and placed in a CD4 or CD8 class. Log10-transformed breadth and depth values were compared by one-way ANOVA with Sidak's multiple comparisons tests. TCRdb re-hosts the immuneACCESS table, in-frame sequences only. Its copies lack some clones; in the studies checked, an unresolved V gene accounts for under half of them, and the cause for the rest is not known. For V, J and clone size, that table is used; D and trimming come from the DNA. The table for this sample lists about 110,000 clones; 81% of them were counted only once. Roughly 4.8% of the sample is taken by the ten largest.

What the study reported, not specific to this receptor: CD4 TCRs associated with the vaccine covered the entire spike protein, and the dominant responses were in regions 160-218 and 743-854. A significant rise in spike-specific TCR breadth and depth was observed after two AZD1222 doses relative to day 0 and relative to MenACWY recipients. Participants were mostly white British, with more females than males. The authors suggested clonal diversity may have been underestimated. Reportedly, close to half of the unique spike-specific TCRs recognized epitopes lying outside the regions that are mutated in the B.1.351 and B.1.1.7 variants. Because no day 14 peak-response samples were available, repertoires were characterized only after the peak T cell response. Conclusions about previously exposed vaccinees are limited, since just six AZD1222 recipients were seropositive for SARS-CoV-2 at baseline. In the small 56-69-year group, the increase in depth fell short of significance, most likely because of low power.

The CDR3 measures 15 amino acids from cysteine to phenylalanine. Only the CDR3 portion is preserved as DNA: 45 bases, with reading frame beginning at the first base. Based on the germline V gene (reference sequence), the CDR1 and CDR2 sequences are LNHDA and SQIVND. Trimmed from V: 1 base; trimmed from J: 4 bases; junction bases lacking a gene match: 3. The time point label, as the study defines it: baseline before first vaccination. Vaccinee samples were obtained from the UK trials COV001 and COV002, which included a single-blind randomized controlled phase 2/3 trial of AZD1222 (ChAdOx1 nCoV-19) in healthy adults. Trial participant PBMC samples were collected at day 0 and day 28 after the second dose for TCRbeta chain sequencing. On this clone: Its antigen has not been determined. No much larger clone is present one base from it, and per-base qualities are unavailable.

This sequence was found in an adult in good health. The chain couples TRBV19 to TRBJ2-2; 7 bases in the junction line up with TRBD2. The specimen was peripheral blood, collected on day 0 of AZD1222 vaccination. The CDR3 region has the sequence CASSIGGRATGELFF. The sequence in DNA is TGTGCCAGTAGTATAGGTGGGAGGGCCACCGGGGAGCTGTTTTTT.